Below are 30 T cell receptor beta chains sequenced from a single sample in a study of T cell responses to AZD1222 COVID-19 vaccine. Data came from immunoSEQ multiplex PCR; TCRdb stores just in-frame clones and leaves some out. This repertoire shows approximately 140,000 clones, around 90% found once; its top ten account for more than 3%. The starting material was peripheral blood, obtained 28 days after the second AZD1222 dose. Every receptor here comes from an adult who received the AZD1222 COVID-19 vaccine.

The chain uses TRBV5-1 and TRBJ2-1; 11 bases fit TRBD2. With 3 bases clipped from V and 4 bases from J, the junction kept 3 bases outside the gene matches. This CDR3 comprises 15 residues. The germline V gene encodes CDR1 SGHRS and CDR2 YFSETQ. CDR3 region: CASSSGLAEYNEQFF. The CDR3 region has the DNA TGCGCCAGCAGCTCGGGACTAGCGGAGTACAATGAGCAGTTCTTC.

The chain couples TRBV15 to TRBJ2-7; D gene uncertain. Germline lookup yields CDR1 LNHNV and CDR2 YYDKDF (reference sequence). The CDR3 is made up of 13 amino acids. Trimming removed 9 bases at V and 3 bases at J, with 15 bases between. The DNA of the CDR3 is TGTGCCACGGGCCAAGGGTGGGGCTACGAGCAGTACTTC. Translating it yields CATGQGWGYEQYF.

Only one count was recorded for this clone. This CDR3 reads CASSVAGRDSYNEQFF. In DNA form, the CDR3 reads TGTGCCAGCAGCGTAGCGGGGCGAGACTCCTACAATGAGCAGTTCTTC. This rearrangement joins TRBV9 to TRBJ2-1; the D gene could be TRBD1 or TRBD2 (5 bases each). Germline V gene sequence: CDR1 SGDLS, CDR2 YYNGEE. The V and J ends lost 0 bases and 0 bases respectively, with 10 bases between them. The CDR3 extends over 16 amino acids.

The rearrangement links TRBV30 to TRBJ2-2; 13 bases agree with TRBD2. Germline CDR1 GTSNPN, CDR2 SVGIG (reference sequence). The length of the CDR3 is 15 residues. V was pared by 2 bases and J by 6 bases, with 3 bases of the junction left unmatched. The CDR3 loop is CAWSQGLAGSGELFF. The CDR3 coding sequence is TGTGCCTGGAGTCAGGGACTAGCGGGATCCGGGGAGCTGTTTTTT.

This clone occurred once. The V gene is TRBV10-3, the J gene TRBJ2-3; 8 bases align to TRBD2. The V segment lost 3 bases and the J segment 3 bases; nucleotides outside the gene matches: 2. Germline V gene lookup returns CDR1 ENHRY and CDR2 SYGVKD. The CDR3 contains 14 residues. CDR3 nucleotide sequence: TGTGCCATCAGTGAAGCGGGAGCTACAGATACGCAGTATTTT. Residues: CAISEAGATDTQYF.

The chain employs TRBV10-3 and TRBJ1-4, with 11 bases aligning to TRBD1. CDR1 is ENHRY, CDR2 SYGVKD, per germline. The CDR3 totals 17 residues. Trimming removed 2 bases from V and 4 bases from J; junction bases left unmatched: 6. The CDR3 DNA sequence: TGTGCCATCAGTGAGATCCGGACAGGGGGCAATAATGAAAAACTGTTTTTT. This encodes CAISEIRTGGNNEKLFF.

The chain joins TRBV6-2 or TRBV6-3 to TRBJ2-7, with 10 bases aligning to TRBD1. With 5 bases clipped from V and 6 bases from J, the junction kept 7 bases outside the gene matches. Germline V lookup: CDR1 MNHEY, CDR2 SVGEGT. There are 14 residues in the CDR3. This CDR3 reads CASSPRQGASEQYF. The CDR3 nucleotides read TGTGCCAGCAGTCCAAGACAGGGGGCCAGCGAGCAGTACTTC.

This chain connects TRBV7-7 to TRBJ2-3; 11 bases fit TRBD2. The germline CDR1 and CDR2 sequences are SSHAT and FNYEAQ (reference sequence). The V gene end was trimmed by 4 bases and the J gene end by 4 bases; junction bases not matched to a gene: 7. This CDR3 is built from 16 residues. The CDR3 is CASSSLAGGRSDTQYF. The DNA for the CDR3 is TGTGCCAGCAGCTCATTAGCGGGAGGGCGCTCAGATACGCAGTATTTT. Together with reference TRBV7-7 and TRBJ2-3, the CDR3 gives the full variable domain: GAGVSQSPRYKVTKRGQDVTLRCDPISSHATLYWYQQALGQGPEFLTYFNYEAQPDKSGLPSDRFSAERPEGSISTLTIQRTEQRDSAMYRCASSSLAGGRSDTQYFGPGTRLTVL.

This rearrangement joins TRBV11-2 to TRBJ2-1; 9 bases are a match to TRBD1. V gave up 1 base and J gave up 3 bases; unmatched junction bases: 1. Germline CDR1 reads SGHAT; CDR2 reads FQNNGV. The CDR3 has 15 amino acids. This chain's CDR3 is CASSLGTGVYNEQFF. The CDR3 nucleotides are TGTGCCAGCAGCTTAGGGACAGGGGTCTACAATGAGCAGTTCTTC. The full variable domain, in which reference TRBV11-2 and TRBJ2-1 provide the parts outside the CDR3, is EAGVAQSPRYKIIEKRQSVAFWCNPISGHATLYWYQQILGQGPKLLIQFQNNGVVDDSQLPKDRFSAERLKGVDSTLKIQPAKLEDSAVYLCASSLGTGVYNEQFFGPGTRLTVL.

This chain links TRBV11-2 with TRBJ2-5; perhaps TRBD1 as D (5 bases). CDR3 length equals 15 residues. Per germline, CDR1 SGHAT and CDR2 FQNNGV. The ends were cut back, 0 bases at V and 7 bases at J, with 15 bases in the middle. The CDR3 coding sequence is TGTGCCAGCAGCTTAGATCGGGCAGGGATTGTGACCCAGTACTTC. Its translation is CASSLDRAGIVTQYF.

J is TRBJ1-1 and V is TRBV2; the match to TRBD1 covers 10 bases. The CDR3 spans 14 residues. Losses at the gene ends were 6 bases for V and 4 bases for J; bases not matched to a gene: 5. Germline V gene data show CDR1 as SNHLY and CDR2 as FYNNEI. The CDR3 protein is CASRGDRGGTEAFF. The CDR3, as DNA: TGTGCCAGCAGGGGGGACAGGGGAGGCACTGAAGCTTTCTTT.

The CDR3 DNA reads TGTGCCACCAGCAGGATAAATGAAAAACTGTTTTTT. Residues: CATSRINEKLFF. The J gene is TRBJ1-4, the V gene TRBV15; D is uncertain. The V end lost 3 bases, the J end lost 5 bases, and 4 bases lay between the germline ends. Germline V gene data show CDR1 as LNHNV and CDR2 as YYDKDF (reference sequence). This CDR3 comprises 12 residues.

The CDR3 sequence is CASGHEPHQPQHF. The CDR3 bases are TGTGCCAGCGGACACGAGCCCCATCAGCCCCAGCATTTT. The chain carries TRBV27 and TRBJ1-5, with D perhaps matching TRBD1 (5 bases). This CDR3 contains 13 residues. Germline assignment: CDR1 MNHEY and CDR2 SMNVEV (reference sequence). Trimming took off 8 bases at V and 5 bases at J, with 13 bases between the two ends.

The CDR3 nucleotides are TGTGCCATCAGTGACCTTATACAGGGGTCGAGCACTGAAGCTTTCTTT. Protein sequence: CAISDLIQGSSTEAFF. The rearrangement links TRBV10-3 to TRBJ1-1; 7 bases line up with TRBD1. V was clipped by 3 bases and J by 4 bases; unmatched bases: 11. This CDR3 comprises 16 residues. Germline V gene sequence: CDR1 ENHRY, CDR2 SYGVKD.

The rearrangement links TRBV7-8 to TRBJ1-2; D remains ambiguous. CDR1 SGHVS and CDR2 FQNEAQ come from the germline V gene. There are 14 residues in the CDR3. Trimming removed 1 base at V and 3 bases at J, with 9 bases between. The CDR3 bases are TGTGCCAGCAGCTTAGAAGACACCGACTATGGCTACACCTTC. Protein: CASSLEDTDYGYTF.

CDR3 in amino acids: CASSSKQGKGTNTEAFF. The CDR3 DNA sequence: TGTGCCAGCAGCTCTAAGCAGGGGAAGGGTACGAACACTGAAGCTTTCTTT. The V call is TRBV7-9, the J call TRBJ1-1; D may be TRBD1 (6 bases). CDR1 is SEHNR and CDR2 is FQNEAQ in the germline V gene (reference sequence). The CDR3 sequence is 17 residues long. Trimming cost V 4 bases and J 1 base, with 19 bases left between them.

This clone was counted a single time. The chain recombines TRBV6-6 with TRBJ1-2, with 8 bases that match TRBD1. The CDR3 consists of 14 residues. Losses at the gene ends were 5 bases for V and 8 bases for J; bases not matched to a gene: 10. Germline CDR1 MNHNY, CDR2 SVGAGI (reference sequence). CDR3 DNA: TGTGCCAGCAGTCCCCCCGGGACAGGAGAAGGCTACACCTTC. It yields the protein CASSPPGTGEGYTF.

This clone was seen just once. The chain links TRBV18 to TRBJ2-5, with TRBD2 matching 15 bases. V lost 4 bases and J lost 5; bases outside the gene matches: 17. The germline V gene has CDR1 KGHSH and CDR2 LQKENI. This CDR3 spans 20 amino acids. In DNA, the CDR3 is TGTGCCAGCTCACTAGAGAGACGGACTAGCGGGAGGGCTTCGTCGGAGACCCAGTACTTC. This encodes CASSLERRTSGRASSETQYF.

The chain is built from TRBV14 and TRBJ1-2; tentatively, D is TRBD1 (5 bases). The germline V and J ends were trimmed by 1 base and 4 bases, with 10 bases remaining between them. Germline CDR1 reads SGHDN; CDR2 reads FVKESK. The CDR3 length is 14 residues. CDR3 protein: CASSQVGGIYGYTF. DNA of the CDR3: TGTGCCAGCAGCCAAGTTGGGGGAATCTATGGCTACACCTTC.

The count of this clone is one. The chain recombines TRBV5-1 with TRBJ2-2; 7 nucleotides match TRBD1. Germline V gene data show CDR1 as SGHRS and CDR2 as YFSETQ. Trimming at V came to 5 bases and at J to 3 bases, leaving 7 bases not matched to a gene. This CDR3 is built from 15 residues. CDR3 in DNA: TGCGCCAGCAGACCGACAGGGCTGCACACCGGGGAGCTGTTTTTT. Translation gives CASRPTGLHTGELFF. The entire variable domain, with the rest obtained from reference TRBV5-1 and TRBJ2-2, is as follows: KAGVTQTPRYLIKTRGQQVTLSCSPISGHRSVSWYQQTPGQGLQFLFEYFSETQRNKGNFPGRFSGRQFSNSRSEMNVSTLELGDSALYLCASRPTGLHTGELFFGEGSRLTVL.

This clone was counted a single time. The chain joins TRBV5-6 to TRBJ1-4; 8 nucleotides align to TRBD1. The CDR3 length is 14 residues. CDR1 is SGHDT and CDR2 is YYEEEE in the germline V gene. After removal of 5 bases from V and 4 bases from J, the junction contained 4 bases not matched to a gene. CDR3 loop: CASSYRGINEKLFF. The CDR3 bases are TGTGCCAGCAGTTACAGGGGGATTAATGAAAAACTGTTTTTT.

The chain is built from TRBV5-1 and TRBJ2-2; 7 bases line up with TRBD2. Germline CDR1 is SGHRS and CDR2 is YFSETQ. CDR3 size: 16 residues. Germline trimming cut 2 bases from V and 3 bases from J; bases unmatched to any gene: 7. CDR3 coding DNA: TGCGCCAGCAGCTTCGAGGACGCGGGGGACACCGGGGAGCTGTTTTTT. Its protein product is CASSFEDAGDTGELFF.

V is TRBV7-9 and J is TRBJ1-4; TRBD1 matches 7 bases. CDR1 and CDR2 from the germline V gene are SEHNR and FQNEAQ (reference sequence). The V and J ends lost 6 bases and 8 bases, in that order; junction bases with no gene match: 12. The CDR3 consists of 15 residues. CDR3 in amino acids: CASRPETGIGEKLFF. CDR3 bases: TGTGCCAGCAGACCCGAGACAGGGATCGGGGAAAAACTGTTTTTT.

The gene calls are TRBV5-1 and TRBJ2-1, with D perhaps matching TRBD2 (6 bases). The CDR3 is 16 amino acids. The V end was cut by 1 base, the J end by 2 bases, with 13 bases between. The V gene's germline CDR1 is SGHRS and CDR2 YFSETQ. As DNA, the CDR3 is TGCGCCAGCAGCTTGACGGCCGGGAGAGCCTACAATGAGCAGTTCTTC. It is translated as CASSLTAGRAYNEQFF. Drawing the rest from reference TRBV5-1 and TRBJ2-1, the complete variable domain is KAGVTQTPRYLIKTRGQQVTLSCSPISGHRSVSWYQQTPGQGLQFLFEYFSETQRNKGNFPGRFSGRQFSNSRSEMNVSTLELGDSALYLCASSLTAGRAYNEQFFGPGTRLTVL.

The chain couples TRBV19 to TRBJ1-3, with D possibly being TRBD1 (5 bases). V was clipped by 3 bases and J by 2 bases, with 8 bases between them. The CDR3 sequence is 14 residues long. Germline V CDR1 and CDR2: LNHDA, SQIVND (reference sequence). CDR3 DNA: TGTGCCAGTAGTATGGTAGGGGCTGGAAACACCATATATTTT. Translation: CASSMVGAGNTIYF. Together with reference TRBV19 and TRBJ1-3, the CDR3 gives the full variable domain: DGGITQSPKYLFRKEGQNVTLSCEQNLNHDAMYWYRQDPGQGLRLIYYSQIVNDFQKGDIAEGYSVSREKKESFPLTVTSAQKNPTAFYLCASSMVGAGNTIYFGEGSWLTVV.

J is TRBJ2-5 and V is TRBV10-2, with D tentatively TRBD2 (5 bases). The CDR3 loop spans 17 amino acids. Germline V gives CDR1 WSHSY, CDR2 SAAADI. Trimming left V 3 bases short and J 5 bases short, with 22 bases between. Written as DNA, the CDR3 is TGCGCCAGCAGTGAAAACCCGTCGGGCGGGCGAGGGGAGACCCAGTACTTC. This encodes CASSENPSGGRGETQYF.

This clone was seen a handful of times. The V call is TRBV19, the J call TRBJ1-1, with D tentatively TRBD1 (5 bases). The CDR3 spans 15 residues. From germline, CDR1 is LNHDA and CDR2 SQIVND (reference sequence). Trimming cost V 1 base and J 10 bases, with 19 bases left between them. CDR3 DNA: TGTGCCAGTAGTATAGGAACAGGCCCCGGGAGGGGAGCTTTCTTT. Translated, it gives CASSIGTGPGRGAFF.

The chain employs TRBV5-6 and TRBJ1-3; a possible D gene is TRBD1 (5 bases). Germline assignment: CDR1 SGHDT and CDR2 YYEEEE. V shed 10 bases and J shed 0 bases, with 17 bases lying between them. This CDR3 contains 15 residues. CDR3 in amino acids: CAGSRGRNSGNTIYF. The CDR3 bases are TGTGCCGGATCGAGGGGAAGGAACTCTGGAAACACCATATATTTT.

The V and J genes are TRBV3-1 (or the pseudogene TRBV3-2) and TRBJ2-1, with a tentative D call TRBD1 (5 bases). This CDR3 is built from 14 residues. Trimming pared 3 bases from V and 2 bases from J, leaving 8 bases between. The germline CDR1 and CDR2 sequences are LGHDT and YNNKEL (reference sequence). The CDR3, as DNA: TGTGCCAGCAGCCATGCAGGGCCCTACAATGAGCAGTTCTTC. Its translation: CASSHAGPYNEQFF.

J is TRBJ2-7 and V is TRBV20-1; D gene ambiguous. This CDR3 has 11 amino acids. Germline V lookup: CDR1 DFQATT, CDR2 SNEGSKA (reference sequence). Trimming stripped 1 base from V and 6 bases from J, with 7 bases between. CDR3 sequence reads: CSARGQTEQYF. The DNA for the CDR3 is TGCAGTGCTAGAGGGCAGACCGAGCAGTACTTC.